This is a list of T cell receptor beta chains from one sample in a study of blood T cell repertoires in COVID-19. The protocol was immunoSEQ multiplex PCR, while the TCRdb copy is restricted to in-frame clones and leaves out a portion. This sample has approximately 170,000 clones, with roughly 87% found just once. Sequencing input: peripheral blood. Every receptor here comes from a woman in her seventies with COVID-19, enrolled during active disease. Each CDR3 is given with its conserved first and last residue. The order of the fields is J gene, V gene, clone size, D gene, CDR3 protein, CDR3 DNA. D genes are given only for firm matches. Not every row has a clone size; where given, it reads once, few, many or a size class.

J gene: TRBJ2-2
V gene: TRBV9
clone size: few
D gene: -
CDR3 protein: CASSVYGSHTGELFF
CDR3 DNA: TGTGCCAGCAGCGTATACGGGTCCCACACCGGGGAGCTGTTTTTT

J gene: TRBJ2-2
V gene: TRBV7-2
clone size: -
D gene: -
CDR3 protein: CASSQAELARGSFTGELFF
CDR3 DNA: TGTGCCAGCAGCCAAGCGGAATTAGCCAGGGGATCGTTCACCGGGGAGCTGTTTTTT

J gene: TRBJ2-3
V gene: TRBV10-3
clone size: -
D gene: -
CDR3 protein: CAISVGHPETDTQYF
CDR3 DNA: TGTGCCATCAGTGTCGGACACCCCGAAACAGATACGCAGTATTTT

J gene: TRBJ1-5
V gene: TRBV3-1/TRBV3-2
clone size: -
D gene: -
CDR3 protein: CASSQGPGLEQPQHF
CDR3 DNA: TGTGCCAGCAGCCAAGGCCCCGGACTGGAACAGCCCCAGCATTTT

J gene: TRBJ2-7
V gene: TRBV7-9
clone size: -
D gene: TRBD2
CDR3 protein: CASRHGTSGNHEQYF
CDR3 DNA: TGTGCCAGCAGACATGGGACTAGCGGGAACCACGAGCAGTACTTC

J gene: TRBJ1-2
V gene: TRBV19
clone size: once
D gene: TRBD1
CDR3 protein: CASSIKAGGGHGYTF
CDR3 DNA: TGTGCCAGTAGTATCAAGGCAGGGGGAGGTCATGGCTACACCTTC

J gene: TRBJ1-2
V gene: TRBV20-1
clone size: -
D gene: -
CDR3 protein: CSASLGGQAHGYTF
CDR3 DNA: TGCAGTGCTAGTCTCGGGGGGCAGGCTCATGGCTACACCTTC

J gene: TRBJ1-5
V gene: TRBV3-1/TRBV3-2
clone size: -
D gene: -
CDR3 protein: CASSQGGNQPQHF
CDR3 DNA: TGTGCCAGCAGCCAAGGCGGGAATCAGCCCCAGCATTTT

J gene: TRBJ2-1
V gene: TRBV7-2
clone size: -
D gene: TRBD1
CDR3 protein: CASSLLVQGTGRNEQFF
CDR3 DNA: TGTGCCAGCAGCTTACTGGTCCAGGGGACAGGGAGAAATGAGCAGTTCTTC

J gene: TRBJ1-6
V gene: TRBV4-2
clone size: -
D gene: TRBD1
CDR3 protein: CASSQGQGNSPLHF
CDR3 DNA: TGTGCCAGCAGCCAGGGACAGGGGAATTCACCCCTCCACTTT

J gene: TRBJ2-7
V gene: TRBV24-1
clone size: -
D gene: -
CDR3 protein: CATSDQGSGREQYF
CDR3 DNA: TGTGCCACCAGTGATCAGGGCTCGGGTCGGGAGCAGTACTTC

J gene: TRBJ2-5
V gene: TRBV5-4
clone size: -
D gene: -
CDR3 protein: CASSLDRAGTQYF
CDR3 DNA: TGTGCCAGCAGCTTGGACAGGGCCGGGACCCAGTACTTC

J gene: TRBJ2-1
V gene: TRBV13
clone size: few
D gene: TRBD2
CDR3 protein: CASRPSGLVDEQFF
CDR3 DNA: TGTGCCAGTAGACCTAGCGGGCTGGTGGATGAGCAGTTCTTC

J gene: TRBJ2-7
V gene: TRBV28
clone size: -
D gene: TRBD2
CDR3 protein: CASTSGSIGFYEQYF
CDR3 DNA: TGTGCTTCGACTAGCGGGAGTATCGGCTTCTACGAGCAGTACTTC

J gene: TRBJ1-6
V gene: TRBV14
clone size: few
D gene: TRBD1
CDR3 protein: CASSSITGTVRSPLHF
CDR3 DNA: TGTGCCAGCAGCTCGATCACCGGGACAGTTCGTTCACCCCTCCACTTT

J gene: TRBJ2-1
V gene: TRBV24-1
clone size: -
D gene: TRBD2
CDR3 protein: CATSSTSGSNEQFF
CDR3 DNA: TGTGCCACCAGTTCGACTAGCGGGAGCAATGAGCAGTTCTTC

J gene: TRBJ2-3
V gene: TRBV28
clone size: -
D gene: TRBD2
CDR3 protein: CASSLPGGRDTQYF
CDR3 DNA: TGTGCCAGCAGTCTCCCGGGGGGGAGGGATACGCAGTATTTT

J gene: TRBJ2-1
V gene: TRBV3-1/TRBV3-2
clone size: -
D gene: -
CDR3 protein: CASSQDRGLSYNEQFF
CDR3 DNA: TGTGCCAGCAGCCAAGATCGAGGGCTATCCTACAATGAGCAGTTCTTC

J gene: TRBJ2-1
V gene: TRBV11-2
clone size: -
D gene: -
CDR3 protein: CASNEQESSYNEQFF
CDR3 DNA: TGTGCCAGCAACGAACAGGAGTCGTCCTACAATGAGCAGTTCTTC

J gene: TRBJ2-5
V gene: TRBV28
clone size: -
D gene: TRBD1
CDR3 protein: CASSYRGLKRTQYF
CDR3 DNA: TGTGCCAGCAGTTACAGGGGTCTTAAAAGGACCCAGTACTTC

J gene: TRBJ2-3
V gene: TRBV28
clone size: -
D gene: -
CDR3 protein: CASSFGKMISTQYF
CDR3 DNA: TGTGCCAGCAGTTTCGGTAAAATGATAAGTACGCAGTATTTT

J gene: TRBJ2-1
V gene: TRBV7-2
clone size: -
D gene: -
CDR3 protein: CASSLGLSPVYNEQFF
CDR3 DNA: TGTGCCAGCAGCTTAGGACTTAGCCCGGTATACAATGAGCAGTTCTTC

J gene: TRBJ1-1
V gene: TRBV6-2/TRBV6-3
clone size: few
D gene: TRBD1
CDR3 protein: CASSKGGKGASNTEAFF
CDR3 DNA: TGTGCCAGCAGTAAGGGAGGAAAGGGGGCCTCGAACACTGAAGCTTTCTTT

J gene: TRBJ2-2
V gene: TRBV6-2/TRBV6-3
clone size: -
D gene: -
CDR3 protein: CASSYRRGSVTGELFF
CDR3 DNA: TGTGCCAGCAGTTATAGAAGGGGCAGTGTCACCGGGGAGCTGTTTTTT

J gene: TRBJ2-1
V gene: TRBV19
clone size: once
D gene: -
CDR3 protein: CASSIVGNNEQFF
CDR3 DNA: TGTGCCAGTAGTATAGTCGGGAACAATGAGCAGTTCTTC

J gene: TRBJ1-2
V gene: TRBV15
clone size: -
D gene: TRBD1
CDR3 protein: CATSRDQTGVNYGYTF
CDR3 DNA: TGTGCCACCAGCAGAGATCAGACAGGGGTTAACTATGGCTACACCTTC

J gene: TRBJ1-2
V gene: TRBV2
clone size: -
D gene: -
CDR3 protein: CASIPMGRNYGYTF
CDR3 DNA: TGTGCCAGCATCCCCATGGGGAGGAACTATGGCTACACCTTC

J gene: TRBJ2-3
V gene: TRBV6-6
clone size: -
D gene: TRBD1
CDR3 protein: CASRATGGTDTQYF
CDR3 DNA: TGTGCCAGCAGGGCTACAGGGGGCACAGATACGCAGTATTTT

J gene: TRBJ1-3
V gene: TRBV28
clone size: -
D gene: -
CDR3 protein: CASTYAGASGNTIYF
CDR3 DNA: TGTGCCAGCACCTACGCGGGGGCGAGTGGAAACACCATATATTTT

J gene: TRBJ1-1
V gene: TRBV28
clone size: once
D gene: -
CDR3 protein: CASSPNKGTEAFF
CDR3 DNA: TGTGCCAGCAGCCCCAATAAGGGGACTGAAGCTTTCTTT

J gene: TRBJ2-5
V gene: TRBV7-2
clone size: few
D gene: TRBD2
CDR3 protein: CASSLLAGVPETQYF
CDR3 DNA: TGTGCCAGCAGCTTACTAGCGGGAGTTCCAGAGACCCAGTACTTC

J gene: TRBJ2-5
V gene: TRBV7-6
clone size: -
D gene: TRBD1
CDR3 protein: CASSLGTGAGETQYF
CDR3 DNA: TGTGCCAGCAGCTTAGGGACAGGGGCCGGCGAGACCCAGTACTTC

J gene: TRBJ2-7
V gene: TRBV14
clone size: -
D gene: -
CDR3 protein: CASSQPTGGGVRNEQYF
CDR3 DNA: TGTGCCAGCAGCCAGCCAACCGGAGGGGGCGTAAGGAACGAGCAGTACTTC

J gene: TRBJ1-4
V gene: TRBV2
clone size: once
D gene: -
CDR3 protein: CASSQGRLGEKLFF
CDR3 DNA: TGTGCCAGCAGCCAGGGTCGCCTGGGGGAAAAACTGTTTTTT

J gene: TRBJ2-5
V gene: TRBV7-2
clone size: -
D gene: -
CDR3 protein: CASKKSGVGLQETQYF
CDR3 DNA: TGTGCCAGCAAAAAATCTGGGGTGGGGCTACAAGAGACCCAGTACTTC

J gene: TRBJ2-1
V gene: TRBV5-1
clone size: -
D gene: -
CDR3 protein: CASSPGPGAGEQFF
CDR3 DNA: TGCGCCAGCAGCCCTGGGCCAGGGGCGGGCGAGCAGTTCTTC

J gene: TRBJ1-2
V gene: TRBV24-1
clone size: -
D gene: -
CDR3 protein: CATSDPRQGDGYTF
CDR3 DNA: TGTGCCACCAGTGATCCCCGCCAGGGCGATGGCTACACCTTC

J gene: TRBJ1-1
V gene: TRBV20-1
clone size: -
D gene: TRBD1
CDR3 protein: CSATGQGEAFF
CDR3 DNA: TGCAGTGCTACGGGACAGGGAGAAGCTTTCTTT

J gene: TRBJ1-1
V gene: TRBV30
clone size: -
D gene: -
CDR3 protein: CAWTRLSERYEAFF
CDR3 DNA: TGTGCCTGGACCAGACTCAGCGAACGATACGAAGCTTTCTTT

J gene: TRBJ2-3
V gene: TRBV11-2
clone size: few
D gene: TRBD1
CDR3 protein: CASSVRDRSSDTQYF
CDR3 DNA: TGTGCCAGCAGCGTAAGGGACAGGTCCTCAGATACGCAGTATTTT

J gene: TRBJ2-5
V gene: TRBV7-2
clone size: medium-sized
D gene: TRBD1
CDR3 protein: CASSLNRGETQYF
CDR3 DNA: TGTGCCAGCAGCTTAAACAGGGGAGAGACCCAGTACTTC

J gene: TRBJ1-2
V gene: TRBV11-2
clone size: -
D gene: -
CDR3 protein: CASSLVGQGFYTF
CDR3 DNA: TGTGCCAGCAGCTTAGTCGGGCAGGGATTCTACACCTTC